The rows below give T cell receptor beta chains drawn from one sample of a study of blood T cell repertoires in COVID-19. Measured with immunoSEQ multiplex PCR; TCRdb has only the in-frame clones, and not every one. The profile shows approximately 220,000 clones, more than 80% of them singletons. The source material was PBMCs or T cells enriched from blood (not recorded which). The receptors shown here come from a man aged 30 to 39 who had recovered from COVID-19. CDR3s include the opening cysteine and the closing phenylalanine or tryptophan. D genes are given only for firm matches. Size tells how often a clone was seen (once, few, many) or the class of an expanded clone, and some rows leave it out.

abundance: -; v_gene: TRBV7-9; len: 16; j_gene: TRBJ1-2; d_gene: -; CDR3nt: TGTGCCAGCAGCTTAGTGGCTACAGGTTACCACTATGGCTACACCTTC; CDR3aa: CASSLVATGYHYGYTF
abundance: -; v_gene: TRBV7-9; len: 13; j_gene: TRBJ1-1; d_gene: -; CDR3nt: TGTGCCAGCATTATGGGGGGGCGGACTGAAGCTTTCTTT; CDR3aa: CASIMGGRTEAFF
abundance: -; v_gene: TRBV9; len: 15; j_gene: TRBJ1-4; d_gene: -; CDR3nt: TGTGCCAGCAGCACCGGGACAATTGGTAATGAAAAACTGTTTTTT; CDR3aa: CASSTGTIGNEKLFF
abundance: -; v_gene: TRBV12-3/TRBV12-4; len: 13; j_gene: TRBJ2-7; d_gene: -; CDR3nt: TGTGCCAGCAGTTTTCGGGGAGAGTACGAGCAGTACTTC; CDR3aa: CASSFRGEYEQYF
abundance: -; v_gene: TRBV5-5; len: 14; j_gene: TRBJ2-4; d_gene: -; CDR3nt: TGTGCCAGCAGCTCACCGGACAGAAAAAACATTCAGTACTTC; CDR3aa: CASSSPDRKNIQYF
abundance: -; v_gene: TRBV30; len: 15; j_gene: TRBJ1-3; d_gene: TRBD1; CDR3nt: TGTGCCTGGAGTGGCCGACAGGGCAGTGGAAACACCATATATTTT; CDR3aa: CAWSGRQGSGNTIYF
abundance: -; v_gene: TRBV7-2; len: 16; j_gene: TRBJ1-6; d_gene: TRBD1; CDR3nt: TGTGCCAGCAGCTTAGCGGGACAGAATAATGGGTCACCCCTCCACTTT; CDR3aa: CASSLAGQNNGSPLHF
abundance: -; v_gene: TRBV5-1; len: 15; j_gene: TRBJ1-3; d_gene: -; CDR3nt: TGCGCCAGCAGCTCTGCAGCGTACTCTGGAAACACCATATATTTT; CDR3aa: CASSSAAYSGNTIYF
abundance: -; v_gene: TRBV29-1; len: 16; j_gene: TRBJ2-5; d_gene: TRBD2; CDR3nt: TGCAGCGTTGAAGGGTTAGCGGGAGGGCCCCAAGAGACCCAGTACTTC; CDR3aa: CSVEGLAGGPQETQYF
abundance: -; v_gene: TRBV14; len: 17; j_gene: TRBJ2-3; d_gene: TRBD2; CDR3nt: TGTGCCAGCAGCCAGGGATATAAGGGACTAGACACAGATACGCAGTATTTT; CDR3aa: CASSQGYKGLDTDTQYF
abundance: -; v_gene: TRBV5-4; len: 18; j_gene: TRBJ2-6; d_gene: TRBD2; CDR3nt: TGTGCCAGCAGCTTGGCGCGGCGGGGGGGCTCTGGGGCCAACGTCCTGACTTTC; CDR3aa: CASSLARRGGSGANVLTF
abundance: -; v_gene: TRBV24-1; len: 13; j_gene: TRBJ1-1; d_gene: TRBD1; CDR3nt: TGTGCCACCATGCATACAGGGGACACTGAAGCTTTCTTT; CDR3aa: CATMHTGDTEAFF
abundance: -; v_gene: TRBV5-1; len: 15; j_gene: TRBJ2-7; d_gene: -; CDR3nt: TGCGCCAGCAGCTTGGCACAGGGTTCCGGCTACGAGCAGTACTTC; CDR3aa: CASSLAQGSGYEQYF
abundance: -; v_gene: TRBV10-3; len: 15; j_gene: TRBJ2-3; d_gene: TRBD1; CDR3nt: TGTGCCATCAGCGACAGACAGGGGGGCACAGATACGCAGTATTTT; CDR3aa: CAISDRQGGTDTQYF
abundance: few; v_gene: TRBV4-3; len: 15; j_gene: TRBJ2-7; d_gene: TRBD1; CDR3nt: TGCGCCAGCAGCCTAGCGGGACAGGGGCAGGACGAGCAGTACTTC; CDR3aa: CASSLAGQGQDEQYF
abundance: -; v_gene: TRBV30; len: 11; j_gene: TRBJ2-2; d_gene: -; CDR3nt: TGTGCCTGGAGACAGACCGGGGAGCTGTTTTTT; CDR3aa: CAWRQTGELFF
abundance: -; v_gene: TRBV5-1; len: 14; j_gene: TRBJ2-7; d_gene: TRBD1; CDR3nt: TGCGCCAGCAGCTCTCCCGGGACAGCCTACGAGCAGTACTTC; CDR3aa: CASSSPGTAYEQYF
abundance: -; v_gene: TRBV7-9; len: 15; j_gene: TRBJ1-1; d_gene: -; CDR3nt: TGTGCCAGCAGCTTAGAACGACATATATGGACTGAAGCTTTCTTT; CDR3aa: CASSLERHIWTEAFF
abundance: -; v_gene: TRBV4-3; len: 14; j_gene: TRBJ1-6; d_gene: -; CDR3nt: TGCGCCAGCAGCCAAGGGCCCAGCGATTCACCCCTCCACTTT; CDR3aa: CASSQGPSDSPLHF
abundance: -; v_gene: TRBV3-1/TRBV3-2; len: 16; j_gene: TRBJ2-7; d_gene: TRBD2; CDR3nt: TGTGCCAGCAGCCAAGTTTTTCGGGCGGGAGGCGGCGAGCAGTACTTC; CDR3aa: CASSQVFRAGGGEQYF
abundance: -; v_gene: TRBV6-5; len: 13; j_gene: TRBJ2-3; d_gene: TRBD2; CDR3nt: TGTGCCAGCAACTCACTAGCGACAGATACGCAGTATTTT; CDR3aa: CASNSLATDTQYF
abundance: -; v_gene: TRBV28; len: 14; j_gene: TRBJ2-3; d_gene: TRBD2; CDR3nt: TGTGCCAGCAGTTTAGGGGGGGGAGCAGATACGCAGTATTTT; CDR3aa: CASSLGGGADTQYF
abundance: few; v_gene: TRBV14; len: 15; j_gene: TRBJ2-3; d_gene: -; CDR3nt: TGTGCCAGCAGCCAGACGGGGGGCCATGGAGATACGCAGTATTTT; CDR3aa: CASSQTGGHGDTQYF
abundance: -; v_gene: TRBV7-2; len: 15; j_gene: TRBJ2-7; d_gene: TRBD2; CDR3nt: TGTGCCAGCGGAGGGACTTCTCCGGGGGGAAACGAGCAGTACTTC; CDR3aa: CASGGTSPGGNEQYF
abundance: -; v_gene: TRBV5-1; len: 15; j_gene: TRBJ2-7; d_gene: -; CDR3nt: TGCGCCAGCAGCCAACAGGGAGTGTTACCCTACGAGCAGTACTTC; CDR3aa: CASSQQGVLPYEQYF
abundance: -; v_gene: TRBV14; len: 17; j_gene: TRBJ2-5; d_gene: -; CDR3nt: TGTGCCAGCAGCCAGGGCACGTGGGAGGGGGTTCAAGAGACCCAGTACTTC; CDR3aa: CASSQGTWEGVQETQYF
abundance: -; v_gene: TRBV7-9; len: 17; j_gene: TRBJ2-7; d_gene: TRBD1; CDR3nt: TGTGCCAGCAGCTTCGACAGGGGGCAGGTTGGGCATTACGAGCAGTACTTC; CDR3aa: CASSFDRGQVGHYEQYF
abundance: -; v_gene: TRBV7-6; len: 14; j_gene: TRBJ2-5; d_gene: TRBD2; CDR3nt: TGTGCCAGCAGCGCAATGGGCGGGAGAGAGACCCAGTACTTC; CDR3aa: CASSAMGGRETQYF
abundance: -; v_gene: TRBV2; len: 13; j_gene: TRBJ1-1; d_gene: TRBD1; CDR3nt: TGTGCCAGCAAGGACAGGGGGCACACTGAAGCTTTCTTT; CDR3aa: CASKDRGHTEAFF
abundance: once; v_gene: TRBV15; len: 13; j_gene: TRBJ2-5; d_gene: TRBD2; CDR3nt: TGTGCCACCCGGACTAGCGGGAGAGAGACCCAGTACTTC; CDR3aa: CATRTSGRETQYF
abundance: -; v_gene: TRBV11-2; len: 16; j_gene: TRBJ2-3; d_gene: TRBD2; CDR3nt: TGTGCCAGCGCAACAGGGGCTAGCGGGGGTGGAGATACGCAGTATTTT; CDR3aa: CASATGASGGGDTQYF
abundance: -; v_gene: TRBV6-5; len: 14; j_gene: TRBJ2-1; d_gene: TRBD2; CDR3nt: TGTGCCAGCAGTTGGGGACTAGCGGGAGGTGAGCAGTTCTTC; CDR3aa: CASSWGLAGGEQFF
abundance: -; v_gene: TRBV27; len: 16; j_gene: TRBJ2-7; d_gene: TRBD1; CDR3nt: TGTGCCAGCAGCTCAGCGACAGGGGGCGCGGTCTACGAGCAGTACTTC; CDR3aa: CASSSATGGAVYEQYF
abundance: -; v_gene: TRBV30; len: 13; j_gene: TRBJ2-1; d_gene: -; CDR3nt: TGTGCCTGGAGTCCTCAAGAGTACAATGAGCAGTTCTTC; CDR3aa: CAWSPQEYNEQFF
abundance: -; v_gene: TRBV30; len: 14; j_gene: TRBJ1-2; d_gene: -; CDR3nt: TGTGCCTGGAGTAGGGAGTCCGTACTATATGGCTACACCTTC; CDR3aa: CAWSRESVLYGYTF
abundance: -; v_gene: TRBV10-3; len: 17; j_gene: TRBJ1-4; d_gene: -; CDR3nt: TGTGCCATCTCCCCGCGGGCACGAAATGCAACTAATGAAAAACTGTTTTTT; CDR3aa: CAISPRARNATNEKLFF
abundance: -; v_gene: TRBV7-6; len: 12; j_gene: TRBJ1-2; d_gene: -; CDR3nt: TGTGCCAGCAGCCAGACAGGTGGTGGCTACACCTTC; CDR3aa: CASSQTGGGYTF
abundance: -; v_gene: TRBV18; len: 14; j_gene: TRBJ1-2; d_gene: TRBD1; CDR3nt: TGTGCCAGCTCACCACAGGGGGCAGCCTATGGCTACACCTTC; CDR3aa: CASSPQGAAYGYTF
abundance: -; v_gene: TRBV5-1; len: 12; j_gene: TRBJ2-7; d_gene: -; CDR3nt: TGCGCCAGCAGTCAGCAGGCCTACGAGCAGTACTTC; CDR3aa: CASSQQAYEQYF
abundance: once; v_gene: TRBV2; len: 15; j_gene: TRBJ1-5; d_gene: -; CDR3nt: TGTGCCAGCAGTGCGCGGTCCACGAGCAATCAGCCCCAGCATTTT; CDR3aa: CASSARSTSNQPQHF
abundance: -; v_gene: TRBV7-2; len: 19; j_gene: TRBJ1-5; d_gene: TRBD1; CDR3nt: TGTGCCAGCAGCGCGGGCCCGGGCGGACAGGGGGCAAGCAATCAGCCCCAGCATTTT; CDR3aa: CASSAGPGGQGASNQPQHF
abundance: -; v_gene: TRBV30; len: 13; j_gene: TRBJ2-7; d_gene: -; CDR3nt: TGTGCCTGGAAACAGGGCTCTACCTACGAGCAGTACTTC; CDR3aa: CAWKQGSTYEQYF
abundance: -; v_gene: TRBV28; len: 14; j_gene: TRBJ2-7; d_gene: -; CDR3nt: TGTGCCAGCAGTAGGGCGGGCCCCTCCTACGAGCAGTACTTC; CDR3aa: CASSRAGPSYEQYF
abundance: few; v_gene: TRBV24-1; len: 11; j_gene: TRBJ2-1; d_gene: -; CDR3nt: TGTGCCACCCGGCAGGGTGAGGAGCAGTTCTTC; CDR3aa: CATRQGEEQFF
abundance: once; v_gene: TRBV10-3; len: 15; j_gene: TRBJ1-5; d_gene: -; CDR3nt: TGTGCCATCAGTGACGAGAGAGTTAGCAATCAGCCCCAGCATTTT; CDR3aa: CAISDERVSNQPQHF
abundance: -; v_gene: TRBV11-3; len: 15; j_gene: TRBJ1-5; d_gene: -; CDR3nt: TGTGCCAGCAGCTTCAAAAAGCGATGCAATCAGCCCCAGCATTTT; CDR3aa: CASSFKKRCNQPQHF
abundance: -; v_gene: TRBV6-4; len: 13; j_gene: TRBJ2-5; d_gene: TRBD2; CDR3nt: TGTGCCAGCATACGGGGGGGGCGGGAGACCCAGTACTTC; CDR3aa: CASIRGGRETQYF
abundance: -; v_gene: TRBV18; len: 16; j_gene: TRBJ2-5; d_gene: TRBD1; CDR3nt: TGTGCCAGCTCACCTCCGTACAGGGGGGTTAGAAAGACCCAGTACTTC; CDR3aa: CASSPPYRGVRKTQYF
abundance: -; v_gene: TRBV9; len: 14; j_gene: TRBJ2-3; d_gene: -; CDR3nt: TGTGCCAGCAGCATTAGTGTCAGCACAGATACGCAGTATTTT; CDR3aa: CASSISVSTDTQYF